This TCR beta chain was identified in a study of CXCR3 chemokines and chemotherapy response in bladder cancer. MiXCR, run by TCRdb on the PCR reads, gives a single entry per CDR3 protein. The data show approximately 13,000 distinct CDR3 sequences, roughly 12% seen once. Germline V CDR1 and CDR2: KGHSH, LQKENI. There are 14 residues in the CDR3. The V gene end was trimmed by 1 base and the J gene end by 2 bases; junction bases not matched to a gene: 2. This material was obtained from a patient whose treatment included neoadjuvant chemotherapy. The sequence came from a human donor with bladder cancer that did not respond to neoadjuvant chemotherapy. The V and J genes are TRBV18 and TRBJ2-7, with 7 bases identical to TRBD1. DNA of the CDR3: TGTGCCAGCTCACCACGACAGGGAACCTACGAGCAGTACTTC. Encoded protein: CASSPRQGTYEQYF.